This T cell receptor (beta chain) is drawn from a study of blood T cell repertoires in COVID-19. Study details: Sources were T cells, B-cell-depleted T cells, or PBMCs; the material itself was cDNA or gDNA.

Method: immunoSEQ multiplex PCR; TCRdb's copy keeps in-frame clones and lacks some. The sample contains around 86,000 clones, roughly 84% of which appear only once. V was shortened by 2 bases and J by 2 bases, with 13 bases between the two germline ends. Germline V gene sequence: CDR1 MNHEY, CDR2 SMNVEV (reference sequence). The CDR3 runs 15 residues. Sequencing was done on a sample of peripheral blood. The source is a human donor in a cohort sampled during active COVID-19. The chain combines TRBV27 with TRBJ2-7, with TRBD1 as a possible D gene (6 bases). CDR3 coding DNA: TGTGCCAGCAGTTTAGGGCCCGGACAGACCTACGAGCAGTACTTC. Its translation: CASSLGPGQTYEQYF.